The rows below give T cell receptor beta chains drawn from one sample of a study of response to subunit inactivated influenza vaccine. TCRdb redid the calling of the RT-PCR reads with MiXCR, one entry per CDR3 protein. This table holds roughly 550,000 distinct CDR3 sequences, roughly 25% found once. The same sample was also studied in work on T cells expressing NK-cell markers.

The sample consisted of CD4+ T cells sorted from PBMCs, taken roughly 12 days after vaccination. All receptors derive from a man over 45 who received an inactivated influenza vaccine. CDR3s include the opening cysteine and the closing phenylalanine or tryptophan. Each record gives: D gene, clone size, J gene, V gene, CDR3 DNA, CDR3 protein. D genes are given only for firm matches. For some rows the clone size is stated as once, few or many, or as a class when expanded; others skip it.

NA	NA	TRBJ1-1	TRBV20-1	TGCAGTGCTACCCTTGGGGGATCGAACACTGAAGCTTTCTTT	CSATLGGSNTEAFF
NA	NA	TRBJ2-6	TRBV5-1	TGCGCCAGCAGGCCTGACTCTGGGGCCAACGTCCTGACTTTC	CASRPDSGANVLTF
TRBD1	NA	TRBJ1-4	TRBV5-1	TGCGCCAGCAGCTTGGTCCCGACAGGGACTGAAAAACTGTTTTTT	CASSLVPTGTEKLFF
TRBD2	NA	TRBJ2-3	TRBV6-2/TRBV6-3	TGTGCCAGCAGCCGCGGACTGGCGGGAGGAGATACGCAGTATTTT	CASSRGLAGGDTQYF
TRBD1	many	TRBJ1-1	TRBV4-3	TGCGCCAGCAGCCTTCGACAGGGCAGGGGGGCCACTGAAGCTTTCTTT	CASSLRQGRGATEAFF
NA	few	TRBJ2-3	TRBV10-3	TGTGCCATCAGTGAGTCGACGGGGGGCCCGGTCGCAGATACGCAGTATTTT	CAISESTGGPVADTQYF
TRBD1	NA	TRBJ2-3	TRBV20-1	TGCAGTGCTAGAGCAGATAAGGACAGGTGGGGCGCAGATACGCAGTATTTT	CSARADKDRWGADTQYF
TRBD1	NA	TRBJ2-2	TRBV7-3	TGTGCCAGCGGAAGGGACAGCGCAACCGGGGAGCTGTTTTTT	CASGRDSATGELFF
TRBD2	few	TRBJ2-3	TRBV7-2	TGTGCCAGCAGCTTTAGCGGGAGCTTGACAGATACGCAGTATTTT	CASSFSGSLTDTQYF
NA	few	TRBJ1-2	TRBV6-5	TGTGCCAGCAGTTACTCGCAGGCGCGGTATGGCTACACCTTC	CASSYSQARYGYTF
NA	NA	TRBJ1-1	TRBV12-3/TRBV12-4	TGTGCCAGCAGTTTTGGGAGACAGATGAACACTGAAGCTTTCTTT	CASSFGRQMNTEAFF
TRBD2	few	TRBJ2-3	TRBV7-2	TGTGCCAGCAGCCGAATAGCGGGGGACACAGATACGCAGTATTTT	CASSRIAGDTDTQYF
NA	NA	TRBJ1-5	TRBV18	TGTGCCAGCTCACCAACTCGGGACGCCCGATTACATTTT	CASSPTRDARLHF
NA	NA	TRBJ2-7	TRBV7-2	TGTGCCAGCAGCTTAGCCAGGGAAGAGCAGTACTTC	CASSLAREEQYF
NA	NA	TRBJ1-2	TRBV5-5	TGTGCCAGCAGTCCACGAAATATTGACAGGAGGTATGGCTACACCTTC	CASSPRNIDRRYGYTF
NA	NA	TRBJ2-7	TRBV7-2	TGTGCCATGGGAAGCCCCTACGAGCAGTACTTC	CAMGSPYEQYF
TRBD1	few	TRBJ1-4	TRBV20-1	TGCAGTGCTAGAGGCCCGGGACAGGGGAATGAAAAACTGTTTTTT	CSARGPGQGNEKLFF
TRBD1	few	TRBJ2-7	TRBV28	TGTGCCAGCACCCCGCCAGGTCCCACAGGGGCCGAGCAGTACTTC	CASTPPGPTGAEQYF
TRBD2	few	TRBJ2-3	TRBV11-1	TGTGCCAGCAGTAAAACTCCGGGACAAAATAGCGGGGCCCGCACAGATACGCAGTATTTT	CASSKTPGQNSGARTDTQYF
NA	NA	TRBJ2-5	TRBV7-2	TGTGCCAGCAGCTTAGACCTCATGGGGGGGACCCAGTACTTC	CASSLDLMGGTQYF
TRBD1	NA	TRBJ1-2	TRBV10-3	TGTGCCGTGGGGGCTCACGGACAGGACTATGGCTACACCTTC	CAVGAHGQDYGYTF
TRBD1	NA	TRBJ2-5	TRBV6-2/TRBV6-3	TGTGCCAGCAAGGGGGGACAGGGGATCCAAGAGACCCAGTACTTC	CASKGGQGIQETQYF
TRBD1	few	TRBJ1-1	TRBV12-3/TRBV12-4	TGTGCCAGCAGTGGGACAGGGTCCCGAGCTTTCTTT	CASSGTGSRAFF
NA	NA	TRBJ2-1	TRBV3-1	TGTGCCAGCAGCCAAGAAAACTTCTCCAATGAGCAGTTCTTC	CASSQENFSNEQFF
NA	NA	TRBJ2-2	TRBV15	TGTGCCACCAGCAGAGTAAAGGAGGTCGGGGAGCTGTTTTTT	CATSRVKEVGELFF
NA	NA	TRBJ1-2	TRBV4-3	TGCGCCAGCAGCTACCAGGGCCACTATGGCTACACCTTC	CASSYQGHYGYTF
TRBD2	few	TRBJ2-1	TRBV7-3	TGTGCCAGCAGCTTAATGATACTAGCGGGAGGGCATGAGCAGTTCTTC	CASSLMILAGGHEQFF
TRBD1	NA	TRBJ2-5	TRBV11-3	TGTGCCAGCAGCTTAGGGTTTGGACAGGGCCAAGAGACCCAGTACTTC	CASSLGFGQGQETQYF
NA	NA	TRBJ2-5	TRBV12-3/TRBV12-4	TGTGCCAGCAGTCCGAGACACGGACAGCCTACCCAAGAGACCCAGTACTTC	CASSPRHGQPTQETQYF
TRBD1	many	TRBJ2-1	TRBV6-2/TRBV6-3	TGTGCCAGCACACCGGGACAGGGGGCTTACAATGAGCAGTTCTTC	CASTPGQGAYNEQFF
NA	NA	TRBJ1-1	TRBV6-1	TGTGCCAGCAGTGAGGGGGGCCATTACACTGAAGCTTTCTTT	CASSEGGHYTEAFF
TRBD2	few	TRBJ2-2	TRBV5-1	TGCGCCAGCAGATCGGGGGGAGACGGGGAGCTGTTTTTT	CASRSGGDGELFF
NA	few	TRBJ1-1	TRBV7-9	TGTGCCAGCAGCTTAGTTTTGGCGGAAGCTTTCTTT	CASSLVLAEAFF
TRBD1	few	TRBJ2-5	TRBV6-2/TRBV6-3	TGTGCCTACAAAGGTTGGACAGGGATTAATGCCCAAGAGACCCAGTACTTC	CAYKGWTGINAQETQYF
NA	NA	TRBJ1-2	TRBV28	TGTGCCAGCAGTCCGACGCGGGACATTTATGGCTACACCTTC	CASSPTRDIYGYTF
NA	few	TRBJ2-3	TRBV20-1	TGCAGTGCTAGAGTTCAGAGCACAGATACGCAGTATTTT	CSARVQSTDTQYF
NA	few	TRBJ1-3	TRBV7-6	TGTGCCAGCAGCTTAGGAACAAGCTCTGGAAACACCATATATTTT	CASSLGTSSGNTIYF
TRBD2	few	TRBJ2-1	TRBV20-1	TGCAGTGCTAGAGGGAAGGGCGGGAGCGATTCCTATGAGCAGTTCTTC	CSARGKGGSDSYEQFF
NA	NA	TRBJ1-3	TRBV15	TGTGCCACCGGAAAAGGGGCCGGAAACACCATATATTTT	CATGKGAGNTIYF
TRBD1	few	TRBJ2-7	TRBV11-1	TGTGCCAGCAGCTTAGGCTACCGGGACAGGAACTACGAGCAGTACTTC	CASSLGYRDRNYEQYF